Described below is a single TCR beta chain sequence and its context. The CDR3 runs to 15 residues. In germline, CDR1 is SGHRS, CDR2 YFSETQ. Trimming cost V 1 base and J 1 base, with 11 bases left between them. The sample comes from a study of blood T cell repertoires in COVID-19. Study details: The samples span acute and convalescent COVID-19 from the United States, Italy and Spain.

Authors' data handling: The assay estimated nucleated cells by amplifying reference gene primers. Clones were read by immunoSEQ multiplex PCR, and TCRdb kept only the in-frame ones, dropping some. Clone size and V and J calls were adopted from that table, with D and trimming inferred from the DNA. The table lists under 200,000 clones, roughly 75% of them singletons, with around 7% in the top ten. The source is a man aged 65 to 85 with active or convalescent COVID-19. Sequencing was carried out using peripheral blood. The chain links TRBV5-1 to TRBJ1-2; D is possibly TRBD1 (6 bases). CDR3 loop: CASSLTAGDNYGYTF. CDR3 DNA sequence: TGCGCCAGCAGCTTGACTGCAGGGGATAACTATGGCTACACCTTC. The full variable domain, completed using reference TRBV5-1 and TRBJ1-2, is KAGVTQTPRYLIKTRGQQVTLSCSPISGHRSVSWYQQTPGQGLQFLFEYFSETQRNKGNFPGRFSGRQFSNSRSEMNVSTLELGDSALYLCASSLTAGDNYGYTFGSGTRLTVV.